The rows below give T cell receptor beta chains drawn from one sample of a study of blood T cell repertoires in COVID-19. Produced via immunoSEQ multiplex PCR; TCRdb's table is partial and in-frame only. The data contain over 45,000 clones, 80% to 90% of them singletons. The material sequenced was peripheral blood. Receptors were obtained from a man aged 50-59 years with active COVID-19. Both conserved end residues are part of each CDR3. The D gene is left open where the match is weak. Expanded clones get a size class; other rows say once, few or many, or leave the size out.

clone_size j_call v_call d_call cdr3_aa cdr3_nt
- TRBJ2-3 TRBV29-1 - CSVESQGQTDTQYF TGCAGCGTTGAATCGCAGGGGCAAACAGATACGCAGTATTTT
- TRBJ1-1 TRBV10-3 - CAISESGVSTEAFF TGTGCCATCAGTGAGAGCGGAGTGAGCACTGAAGCTTTCTTT
- TRBJ2-2 TRBV6-5 - CASSYRRSGTGELFF TGTGCCAGCAGTTACAGGCGGTCGGGGACCGGGGAGCTGTTTTTT
- TRBJ1-1 TRBV11-3 - CASSLGRNTEAFF TGTGCCAGCAGCTTAGGCAGAAACACTGAAGCTTTCTTT
- TRBJ2-3 TRBV5-1 TRBD1 CASSRTGESTDTQYF TGCGCCAGCAGTCGTACAGGGGAGAGCACAGATACGCAGTATTTT
once TRBJ1-5 TRBV13 TRBD1 CASSSGTGGQPQHF TGTGCCAGCAGCTCCGGGACAGGGGGCCAGCCCCAGCATTTT
- TRBJ2-7 TRBV2 - CASVLEYEQYF TGTGCCAGCGTTTTAGAATACGAGCAGTACTTC
- TRBJ2-3 TRBV4-3 TRBD2 CASSQERLAGGITQYF TGCGCCAGCAGCCAAGAGCGCCTAGCGGGGGGCATTACGCAGTATTTT
once TRBJ2-5 TRBV2 - CASKEINYQETQYF TGTGCCAGCAAGGAGATAAACTATCAAGAGACCCAGTACTTC
- TRBJ1-2 TRBV7-2 TRBD1 CASSLGQGGYGYTF TGTGCCAGCAGCTTAGGTCAGGGGGGTTATGGCTACACCTTC
- TRBJ2-7 TRBV5-1 TRBD1 CASSLITGGFSYEQYF TGCGCCAGCAGCTTGATCACAGGGGGTTTCTCCTACGAGCAGTACTTC
- TRBJ1-6 TRBV25-1 - CASSADSNSPLHF TGTGCCAGCAGCGCGGACAGTAATTCACCCCTCCACTTT
- TRBJ1-4 TRBV25-1 - CASSPGTSEKLFF TGTGCCAGCAGTCCCGGGACATCCGAAAAACTGTTTTTT
- TRBJ1-1 TRBV3-1/TRBV3-2 - CASSQARGGYTEAFF TGTGCCAGCAGCCAAGCTCGGGGGGGCTACACTGAAGCTTTCTTT
- TRBJ1-5 TRBV6-5 TRBD1 CASTYDRDQPQHF TGTGCCAGCACCTACGACAGGGACCAGCCCCAGCATTTT
- TRBJ1-5 TRBV2 - CASSGTASNQPQHF TGTGCCAGCAGTGGGACAGCTAGCAATCAGCCCCAGCATTTT
- TRBJ2-3 TRBV2 - CASSGPEGTTQYF TGTGCCAGCAGTGGCCCAGAGGGCACTACGCAGTATTTT
- TRBJ1-4 TRBV5-4 TRBD1 CASSTYRGKDEKLFF TGTGCCAGCAGCACATACAGGGGGAAGGATGAAAAACTGTTTTTT
- TRBJ2-1 TRBV7-8 - CASSSGSYEQFF TGTGCCAGCAGCTCGGGGAGCTATGAGCAGTTCTTC
- TRBJ2-7 TRBV6-5 TRBD2 CASSYAGGYEQYF TGTGCCAGCAGTTACGCCGGGGGGTACGAGCAGTACTTC
- TRBJ2-2 TRBV29-1 - CVSGFTGELFF TGCGTTAGCGGATTCACCGGGGAGCTGTTTTTT
- TRBJ1-5 TRBV12-5 - CASGFSGEVSNQPQHF TGTGCTAGTGGTTTTTCGGGGGAGGTTAGCAATCAGCCCCAGCATTTT
- TRBJ1-5 TRBV6-6 - CASKQDSQPQHF TGTGCCAGCAAACAGGATAGCCAGCCCCAGCATTTT
- TRBJ2-3 TRBV13 - CASSLGRGIPRGTDTQYF TGTGCCAGCAGCTTAGGCCGGGGGATCCCTCGAGGCACAGATACGCAGTATTTT
- TRBJ2-7 TRBV18 TRBD1 CASSPGDRAGEQYF TGTGCCAGCTCACCAGGAGACAGGGCCGGCGAGCAGTACTTC
- TRBJ2-7 TRBV6-6 TRBD2 CASSWAQRGVYEQYF TGTGCCAGCAGTTGGGCTCAGCGGGGGGTCTACGAGCAGTACTTC
- TRBJ2-5 TRBV6-2/TRBV6-3 - CASSYEASRVETQYF TGTGCCAGCAGTTACGAGGCTTCCCGGGTGGAGACCCAGTACTTC
- TRBJ2-7 TRBV5-6 - CASSLPGNEQYF TGTGCCAGCAGCTTGCCAGGAAACGAGCAGTACTTC
- TRBJ2-1 TRBV15 TRBD2 CATSIRTSGEQFF TGTGCCACCAGCATCCGGACTAGCGGTGAGCAGTTCTTC
- TRBJ1-5 TRBV12-3/TRBV12-4 - CASSLASQPQHF TGTGCCAGCAGTTTGGCTTCCCAGCCCCAGCATTTT
- TRBJ1-2 TRBV7-8 - CASSSGGGVNGYTF TGTGCCAGCAGCTCCGGGGGGGGAGTGAATGGCTACACCTTC
- TRBJ1-5 TRBV7-9 TRBD1 CASSQGGDEPQHF TGTGCCAGCAGCCAGGGGGGAGATGAGCCCCAGCATTTT
- TRBJ1-2 TRBV6-6 TRBD1 CASSYLPGGWDYGYTF TGTGCCAGCAGTTACCTTCCAGGGGGCTGGGACTATGGCTACACCTTC
- TRBJ2-7 TRBV12-3/TRBV12-4 TRBD1 CASSSTGVGEQYF TGTGCCAGCAGTTCGACAGGGGTGGGCGAGCAGTACTTC
- TRBJ1-4 TRBV29-1 - CSVTGGAGEKLFF TGCAGCGTTACTGGTGGGGCAGGGGAAAAACTGTTTTTT
- TRBJ2-3 TRBV5-1 - CASSLRVFFPDTQYF TGCGCCAGCAGCTTGCGGGTCTTCTTCCCAGATACGCAGTATTTT
- TRBJ2-1 TRBV2 - CASRDLANEQFF TGTGCCAGCAGGGATCTAGCAAATGAGCAGTTCTTC
- TRBJ2-7 TRBV5-1 TRBD1 CASSTTTGAEPYF TGCGCCAGCAGCACTACCACAGGGGCCGAGCCTTACTTC
- TRBJ1-1 TRBV6-5 TRBD1 CASRRTGMATEAFF TGTGCCAGCAGGAGGACAGGGATGGCCACTGAAGCTTTCTTT
- TRBJ2-7 TRBV6-5 TRBD1 CASSKRTGPNEQYF TGTGCCAGCAGTAAAAGGACAGGCCCCAACGAGCAGTACTTC
- TRBJ2-7 TRBV18 - CASSSGDEQYF TGTGCCAGCTCATCCGGGGACGAGCAGTACTTC
- TRBJ2-2 TRBV4-1 TRBD2 CASSQGVLQRGINTGELFF TGCGCCAGCAGCCAAGGGGTTCTGCAGCGGGGGATAAACACCGGGGAGCTGTTTTTT
- TRBJ1-2 TRBV2 - CACREGGYGYTF TGTGCCTGCCGGGAGGGAGGCTATGGCTACACCTTC
once TRBJ2-5 TRBV7-2 TRBD1 CASSTRTGTSETQYF TGTGCCAGCAGCACCCGGACAGGAACCTCTGAGACCCAGTACTTC
- TRBJ1-4 TRBV5-1 - CASSLVAGVDEKLFF TGCGCCAGCAGCTTGGTCGCCGGGGTCGACGAAAAACTGTTTTTT
- TRBJ2-5 TRBV27 - CASSLKSVQETQYF TGTGCCAGCAGTTTAAAAAGCGTGCAAGAGACCCAGTACTTC
- TRBJ1-5 TRBV7-2 - CASSLGQISNQPQHF TGTGCCAGCAGCTTAGGACAGATTAGCAATCAGCCCCAGCATTTT
- TRBJ2-1 TRBV3-1/TRBV3-2 - CASGGRGVSSYNEQFF TGTGCCAGCGGGGGCCGTGGAGTAAGCTCCTACAATGAGCAGTTCTTC
- TRBJ2-7 TRBV20-1 - CSASDSPYEQYF TGCAGTGCTAGTGACAGTCCCTACGAGCAGTACTTC
- TRBJ2-3 TRBV5-1 - CASSFQGGADTQYF TGCGCCAGCAGCTTCCAGGGCGGCGCAGATACGCAGTATTTT
- TRBJ2-3 TRBV6-2/TRBV6-3 TRBD1 CASSVWTGRDTQYF TGTGCCAGCAGCGTCTGGACAGGTCGCGATACGCAGTATTTT
- TRBJ2-6 TRBV7-6 TRBD1 CASSLGQGRSGANVLTF TGTGCCAGCAGCTTGGGACAGGGTCGCTCTGGGGCCAACGTCCTGACTTTC
- TRBJ1-5 TRBV11-3 - CASSLVAKGGMSNQPQHF TGTGCCAGCAGCTTAGTAGCAAAGGGGGGGATGAGCAATCAGCCCCAGCATTTT
- TRBJ2-2 TRBV5-1 TRBD1 CASSLRGQGATGELFF TGCGCCAGCAGCTTGCGTGGACAGGGGGCGACCGGGGAGCTGTTTTTT
- TRBJ2-2 TRBV5-6 TRBD1 CASSRLQGANTGELFF TGTGCCAGCAGCCGACTACAGGGGGCAAACACCGGGGAGCTGTTTTTT